These T cell receptor beta chains were read from a single sample in a study of T cells in Graves' hyperthyroidism and ophthalmopathy. TCRdb independently ran MiXCR on the multiplex PCR reads; one entry per CDR3 protein. This table holds about 320,000 distinct CDR3 sequences, roughly 17% found once. The sequencing input was blood. The receptors derive from a man aged 25-45 years with Graves' hyperthyroidism. CDR3s leave out the opening cysteine and the closing phenylalanine or tryptophan. The D gene is left open where the match is weak.

CDR3: ASRGGTGGYSPLH
D: TRBD1
V: TRBV2

CDR3: ASSGETIGAGGPFQETQY
D: TRBD2
V: TRBV6-1

CDR3: ASSGAGGTTGELF
D: TRBD2
V: TRBV7-3

CDR3: ASSVNREVGYT
D: -
V: TRBV7-2

CDR3: ASTGIVGRLNQPQH
D: -
V: TRBV6-1

CDR3: ASSRDILLQETQY
D: -
V: TRBV2

CDR3: ASSLEPRSEAF
D: -
V: TRBV5-1

CDR3: ASSFDRGGSQPQH
D: -
V: TRBV12-3/TRBV12-4

CDR3: SVSLRGTGNEKLF
D: TRBD1
V: TRBV29-1

CDR3: ATDLLMNTEAF
D: -
V: TRBV28

CDR3: ASSPGQSNHYGYT
D: TRBD1
V: TRBV18